This T cell receptor (beta chain) was recorded in a study of T cell responses to AZD1222 COVID-19 vaccine. General study results and limits: Most donors were white British and more were female, and clonal diversity was possibly underestimated. Spike-specific TCR repertoires showed rising breadth and depth after two AZD1222 doses. Scientists sampled the repertoires only once the peak T cell response had passed. Only 6 or 7 people who got AZD1222 tested seropositive at baseline.

Produced via immunoSEQ multiplex PCR; TCRdb's table is partial and in-frame only. The table records around 150,000 clones, roughly nine tenths of them present only once. Between the trimmed V and J ends, which lost 0 bases and 4 bases, there was a span of 6 bases. The CDR3 runs 13 residues. Germline-derived CDR1 and CDR2 are ENHRY and SYGVKD. In the case of this clone: What it binds is unknown.

The chain joins TRBV10-3 to TRBJ1-2, with D unclear. This receptor was identified in an adult who received the AZD1222 COVID-19 vaccine. Source: peripheral blood, taken 28 days after the second AZD1222 dose. This chain's CDR3 is CAISESNLYGYTF. In nucleotides, the CDR3 is TGTGCCATCAGTGAGTCGAATCTCTATGGCTACACCTTC.